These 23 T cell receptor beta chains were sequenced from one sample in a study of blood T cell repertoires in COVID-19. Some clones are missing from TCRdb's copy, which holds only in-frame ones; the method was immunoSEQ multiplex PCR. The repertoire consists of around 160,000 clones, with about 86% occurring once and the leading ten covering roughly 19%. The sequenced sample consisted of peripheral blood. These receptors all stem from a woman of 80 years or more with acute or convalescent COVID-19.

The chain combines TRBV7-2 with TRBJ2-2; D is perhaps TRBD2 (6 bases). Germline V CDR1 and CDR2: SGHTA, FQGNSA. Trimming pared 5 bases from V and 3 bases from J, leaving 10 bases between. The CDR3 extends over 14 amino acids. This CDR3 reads CASSQSGDTGELFF. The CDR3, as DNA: TGTGCCAGCAGCCAGTCGGGGGACACCGGGGAGCTGTTTTTT.

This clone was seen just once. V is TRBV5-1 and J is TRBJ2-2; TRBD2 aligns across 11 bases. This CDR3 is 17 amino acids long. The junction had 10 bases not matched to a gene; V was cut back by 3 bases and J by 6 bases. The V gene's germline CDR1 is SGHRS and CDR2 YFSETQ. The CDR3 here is CASSSGSLAGGAGELFF. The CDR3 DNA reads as TGCGCCAGCAGCTCTGGAAGCCTAGCGGGAGGCGCCGGGGAGCTGTTTTTT.

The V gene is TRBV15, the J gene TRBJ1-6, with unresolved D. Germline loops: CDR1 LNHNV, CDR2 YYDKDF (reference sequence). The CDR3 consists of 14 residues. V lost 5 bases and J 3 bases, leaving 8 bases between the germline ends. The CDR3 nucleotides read TGTGCCACCAGCTTACCGGGCTATAATTCACCCCTCCACTTT. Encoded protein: CATSLPGYNSPLHF.

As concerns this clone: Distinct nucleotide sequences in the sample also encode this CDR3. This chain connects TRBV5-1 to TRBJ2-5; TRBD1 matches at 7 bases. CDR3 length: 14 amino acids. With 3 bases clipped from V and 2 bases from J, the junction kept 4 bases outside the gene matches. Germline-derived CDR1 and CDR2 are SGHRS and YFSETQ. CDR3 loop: CASSSGTVQETQYF. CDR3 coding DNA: TGCGCCAGCAGCTCTGGGACAGTACAAGAGACCCAGTACTTC.

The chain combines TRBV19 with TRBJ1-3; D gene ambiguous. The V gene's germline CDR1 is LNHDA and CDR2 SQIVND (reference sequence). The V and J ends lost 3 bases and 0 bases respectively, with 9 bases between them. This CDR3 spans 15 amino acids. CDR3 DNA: TGTGCCAGTAGTATGAGACTTACCTCTGGAAACACCATATATTTT. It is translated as CASSMRLTSGNTIYF. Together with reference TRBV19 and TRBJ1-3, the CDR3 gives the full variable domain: DGGITQSPKYLFRKEGQNVTLSCEQNLNHDAMYWYRQDPGQGLRLIYYSQIVNDFQKGDIAEGYSVSREKKESFPLTVTSAQKNPTAFYLCASSMRLTSGNTIYFGEGSWLTVV.

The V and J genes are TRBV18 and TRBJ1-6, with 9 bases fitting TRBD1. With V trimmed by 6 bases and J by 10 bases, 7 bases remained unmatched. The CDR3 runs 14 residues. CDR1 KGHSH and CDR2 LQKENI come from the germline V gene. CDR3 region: CASSTGTGTSPLHF. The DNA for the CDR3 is TGTGCCAGCTCGACCGGGACAGGGACCTCACCCCTCCACTTT.

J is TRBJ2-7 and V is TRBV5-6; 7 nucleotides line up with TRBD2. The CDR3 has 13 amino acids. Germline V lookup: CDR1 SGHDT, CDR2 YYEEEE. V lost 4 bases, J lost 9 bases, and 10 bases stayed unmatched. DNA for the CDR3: TGTGCCAGCAGCCGAGGGCGGGAGTTAGGGCAGTACTTC. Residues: CASSRGRELGQYF.

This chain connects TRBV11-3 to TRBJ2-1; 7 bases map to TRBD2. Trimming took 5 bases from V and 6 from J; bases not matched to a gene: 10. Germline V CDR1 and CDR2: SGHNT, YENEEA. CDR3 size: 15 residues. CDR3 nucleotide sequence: TGTGCCAGCAGCCGAGAAGAGGCGGGAGCCAATGAGCAGTTCTTC. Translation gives CASSREEAGANEQFF.

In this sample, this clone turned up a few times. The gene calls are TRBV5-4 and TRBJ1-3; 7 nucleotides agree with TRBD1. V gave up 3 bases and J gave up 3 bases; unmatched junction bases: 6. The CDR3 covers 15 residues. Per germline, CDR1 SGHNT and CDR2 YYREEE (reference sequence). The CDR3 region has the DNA TGTGCCAGCAGCTCGACAGGGAGCAGTGGAAACACCATATATTTT. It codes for CASSSTGSSGNTIYF.

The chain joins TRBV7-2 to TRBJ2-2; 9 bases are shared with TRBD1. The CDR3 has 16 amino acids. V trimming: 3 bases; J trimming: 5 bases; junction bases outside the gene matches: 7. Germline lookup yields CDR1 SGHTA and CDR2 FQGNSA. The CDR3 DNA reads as TGTGCCAGCAGCTTTGGGGACAGGGTTTGGACCGGGGAGCTGTTTTTT. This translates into CASSFGDRVWTGELFF.

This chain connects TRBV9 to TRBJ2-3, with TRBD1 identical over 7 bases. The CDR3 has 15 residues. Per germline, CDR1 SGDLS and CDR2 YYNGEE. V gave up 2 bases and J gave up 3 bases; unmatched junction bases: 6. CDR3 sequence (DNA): TGTGCCAGCAGCGTGACAGGGTGGGTGACAGATACGCAGTATTTT. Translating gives CASSVTGWVTDTQYF.

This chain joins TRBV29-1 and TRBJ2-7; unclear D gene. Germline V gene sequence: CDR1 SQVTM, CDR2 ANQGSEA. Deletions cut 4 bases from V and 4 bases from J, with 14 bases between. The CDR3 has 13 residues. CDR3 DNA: TGCAGCGTTGGGTTTCTTAGATCTTACGAGCAGTACTTC. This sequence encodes CSVGFLRSYEQYF.

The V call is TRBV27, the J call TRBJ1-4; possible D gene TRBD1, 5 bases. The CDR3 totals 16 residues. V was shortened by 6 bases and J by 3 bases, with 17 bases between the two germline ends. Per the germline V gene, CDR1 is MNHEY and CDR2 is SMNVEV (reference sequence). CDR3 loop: CASRFLGGSSNEKLFF. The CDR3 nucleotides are TGTGCCAGCAGATTTCTCGGGGGATCTTCTAATGAAAAACTGTTTTTT.

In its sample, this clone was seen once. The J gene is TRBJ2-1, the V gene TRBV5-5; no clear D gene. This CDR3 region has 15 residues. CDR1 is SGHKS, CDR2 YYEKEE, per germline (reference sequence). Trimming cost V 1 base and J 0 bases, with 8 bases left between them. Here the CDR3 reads CASSLTMSSYNEQFF. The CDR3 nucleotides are TGTGCCAGCAGCTTGACCATGAGCTCCTACAATGAGCAGTTCTTC.

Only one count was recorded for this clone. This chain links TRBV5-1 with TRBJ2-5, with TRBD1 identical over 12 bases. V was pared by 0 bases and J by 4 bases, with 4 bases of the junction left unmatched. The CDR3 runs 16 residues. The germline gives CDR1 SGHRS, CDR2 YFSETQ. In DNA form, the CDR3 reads TGCGCCAGCAGCTTGGCCTCGGGACAGGGGGCAGAGACCCAGTACTTC. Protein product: CASSLASGQGAETQYF.

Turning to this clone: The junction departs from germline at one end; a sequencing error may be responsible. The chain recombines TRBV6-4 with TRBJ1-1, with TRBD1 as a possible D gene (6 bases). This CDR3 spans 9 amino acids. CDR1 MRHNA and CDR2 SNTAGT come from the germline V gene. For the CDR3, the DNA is TGTGCCAGCAGTGACTCGAGGGGGTTT. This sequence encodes CASSDSRGF.

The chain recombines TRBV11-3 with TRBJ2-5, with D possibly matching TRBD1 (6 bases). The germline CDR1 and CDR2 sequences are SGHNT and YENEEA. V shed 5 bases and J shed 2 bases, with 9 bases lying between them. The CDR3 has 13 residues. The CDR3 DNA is TGTGCCAGCAGCCGGACAGTTCAAGAGACCCAGTACTTC. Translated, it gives CASSRTVQETQYF.

Here the CDR3 reads CASRLDLAGNTIYF. DNA for the CDR3: TGCGCCAGCAGACTAGATTTGGCTGGAAACACCATATATTTT. The V gene is TRBV4-1, the J gene TRBJ1-3; no firm D call. The CDR3 is made up of 14 amino acids. The V end was cut by 6 bases, the J end by 2 bases, with 11 bases between. CDR1 and CDR2 (germline): MGHRA, YSYEKL.

This CDR3 reads CASSLAFRGNTEAFF. In DNA, the CDR3 is TGCGCCAGCAGCTTGGCCTTTCGGGGAAACACTGAAGCTTTCTTT. The chain has TRBV5-1 and TRBJ1-1; D unclear. The V end was cut by 0 bases, the J end by 2 bases, with 11 bases between. Germline V CDR1 and CDR2: SGHRS, YFSETQ. CDR3 length equals 15 residues.

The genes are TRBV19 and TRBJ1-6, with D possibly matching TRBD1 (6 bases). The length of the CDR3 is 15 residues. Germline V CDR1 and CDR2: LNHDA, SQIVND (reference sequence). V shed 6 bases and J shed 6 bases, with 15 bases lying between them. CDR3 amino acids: CASSRGPGTNSPLHF. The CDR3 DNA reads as TGTGCCAGTAGCAGGGGCCCCGGCACTAATTCACCCCTCCACTTT.

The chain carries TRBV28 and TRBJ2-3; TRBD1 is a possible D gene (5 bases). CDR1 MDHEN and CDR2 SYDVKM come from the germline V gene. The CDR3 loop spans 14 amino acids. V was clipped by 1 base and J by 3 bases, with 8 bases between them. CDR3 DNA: TGTGCCAGCAGTTTATCAGGGCGGACAGATACGCAGTATTTT. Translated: CASSLSGRTDTQYF.

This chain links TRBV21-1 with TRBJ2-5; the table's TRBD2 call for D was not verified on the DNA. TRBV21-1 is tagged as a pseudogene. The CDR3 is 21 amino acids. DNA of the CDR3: TGTGCCAGCAGCAAAGTGCACGAAGCGGGAGGGGTCTTGGGGTATTCAGAGACCCAGTACTTC. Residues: CASSKVHEAGGVLGYSETQYF.

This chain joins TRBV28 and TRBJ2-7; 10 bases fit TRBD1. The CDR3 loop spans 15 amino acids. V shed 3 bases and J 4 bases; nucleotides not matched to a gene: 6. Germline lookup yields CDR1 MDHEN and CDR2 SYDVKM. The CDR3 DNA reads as TGTGCCAGCAGTTTGTCGACAGGGGGCACGTACGAGCAGTACTTC. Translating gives CASSLSTGGTYEQYF.